The clone carrying this T cell receptor beta chain was picked up many times. Antigen unknown. TCR beta CDR3 sequences were amplified from RNA transcripts. When the TCR CDR3 underwent first-round RT-PCR, the HTBI primer set was used. From the multiplex PCR reads, TCRdb called clonotypes with MiXCR, one entry per CDR3 protein. The sample lists approximately 520,000 distinct CDR3 sequences, approximately 24% seen once, with approximately 10% in the top ten. Germline CDR1 and CDR2: DFQATT and SNEGSKA (reference sequence). The germline V and J ends were trimmed by 2 bases and 5 bases, with 12 bases remaining between them. This CDR3 has 13 amino acids. Clinical symptoms, serum thyroxine, TRAb, thyroid ultrasound and orbital computed tomography informed diagnoses. This specimen comes from a study of T cells in Graves' hyperthyroidism and ophthalmopathy. Study-wide results and caveats: Ophthalmopathy cases were set apart from stable hyperthyroidism by a 13 V-J model.

The rearrangement joins TRBV20-1 to TRBJ1-2; D unclear. Sequences were obtained from blood. The sequence came from a woman in her twenties or thirties with Graves' ophthalmopathy. The CDR3 sequence is CSARFGSLYGYTF. The CDR3, as DNA: TGCAGTGCTAGATTCGGGTCTCTTTATGGCTACACCTTC.